This T cell receptor (beta chain) appears in the sequencing data of a study of vaccination effects on CD4 cells after COVID-19. Comments on this clone: No antigen is known for it.

The CDR3 has 14 amino acids. Germline V gene sequence: CDR1 SEHNR, CDR2 FQNEAQ (reference sequence). V trimming: 2 bases; J trimming: 5 bases; junction bases outside the gene matches: 1. Antigen-specific CD4+ T cells expanded by the ViraFEST assay with viral peptide pools were then sequenced. Following an approximately ten-day culture, CD4+ T cells were purified. Two-dose BNT162b2 or mRNA-1273 vaccination was given to participants. TCRdb's table, derived via immunoSEQ multiplex PCR, lists solely in-frame clones and lacks some. The profile shows 25,000 to 35,000 clones, 73% of them singletons. The sample was CD4+ T cells from PBMCs cultured with HCoV-NL63 spike peptides, taken after COVID-19 vaccination. The chain carries TRBV7-9 and TRBJ2-2; 8 nucleotides align to TRBD2. This TCR was recovered from a human donor who received a COVID-19 vaccine. CDR3 sequence (DNA): TGTGCCAGCAGCTTACGGGGGGGGACCGGGGAGCTGTTTTTT. Translation: CASSLRGGTGELFF.